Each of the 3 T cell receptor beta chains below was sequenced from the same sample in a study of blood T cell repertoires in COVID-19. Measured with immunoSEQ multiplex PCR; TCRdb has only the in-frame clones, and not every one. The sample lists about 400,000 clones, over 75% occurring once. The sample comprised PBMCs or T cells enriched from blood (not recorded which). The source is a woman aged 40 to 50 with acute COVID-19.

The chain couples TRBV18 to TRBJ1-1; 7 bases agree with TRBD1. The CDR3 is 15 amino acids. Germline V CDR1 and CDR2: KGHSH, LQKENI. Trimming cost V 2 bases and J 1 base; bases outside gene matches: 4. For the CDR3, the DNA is TGTGCCAGCTCACCAGCCGGGACAGCGAACACTGAAGCTTTCTTT. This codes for CASSPAGTANTEAFF.

The CDR3 region is CASSRLAGLTDTQYF. The CDR3 DNA is TGTGCCAGCAGCCGACTAGCGGGGCTCACAGATACGCAGTATTTT. The chain carries TRBV3-1 (or the pseudogene TRBV3-2) and TRBJ2-3, with 11 positions matching TRBD2. This CDR3 is 15 amino acids long. CDR1 is LGHDT and CDR2 is YNNKEL in the germline V gene (reference sequence). With 4 bases clipped from V and 2 bases from J, the junction kept 2 bases outside the gene matches.

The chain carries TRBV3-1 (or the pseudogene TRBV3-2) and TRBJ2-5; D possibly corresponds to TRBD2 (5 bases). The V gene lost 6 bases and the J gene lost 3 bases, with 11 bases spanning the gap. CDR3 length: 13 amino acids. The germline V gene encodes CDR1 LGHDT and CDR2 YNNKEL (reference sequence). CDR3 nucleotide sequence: TGTGCCAGCAGGAGAGGGAACGAAGAGACCCAGTACTTC. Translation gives CASRRGNEETQYF.